This TCR beta chain derives from a study of T cells in Graves' hyperthyroidism and ophthalmopathy. The study, taken as a whole, reports: In simple terms, a model built on 13 V-J features told ophthalmopathy apart from stable hyperthyroidism.

Diagnostic assessment was based on clinical symptoms, serum thyroxine and TRAb, thyroid ultrasound and orbital computed tomography. Amplification of TCR beta CDR3 regions was performed using RNA transcripts as template. The primer set for the first-round RT-PCR of the TCR CDR3 was HTBI. Each CDR3 protein is one row after TCRdb ran MiXCR on the multiplex PCR reads. Here the sample spans hundreds of thousands of distinct CDR3 sequences, just under 20% being singletons. The CDR3 is made up of 14 amino acids. CDR1 and CDR2 (germline): MNHEY, SVGEGT. Trimming cost V 7 bases and J 1 base, with 13 bases left between them. This clonotype came up a few times. The target antigen is unknown.

This TCR was sampled from a middle-aged man with Graves' ophthalmopathy. The chain links TRBV6-2 or TRBV6-3 to TRBJ1-1; D is perhaps TRBD1 (6 bases). Specimen: blood. CDR3: CASTPQGWNTEAFF. The CDR3 nucleotides read TGTGCCAGCACTCCCCAGGGGTGGAACACTGAAGCTTTCTTT.